This T cell receptor beta chain was profiled in a study of breast tumors, draining lymph nodes, adjacent tissues. Axillary draining lymph nodes of breast cancer patients supplied the node samples. This clonotype was observed many times. TCRdb reprocessed the multiplex PCR reads with MiXCR, giving one entry per CDR3 protein. The table includes around 290,000 distinct CDR3 sequences, 30% detected once. Germline lookup yields CDR1 SQVTM and CDR2 ANQGSEA. CDR3 size: 14 residues. Germline trimming cut 6 bases from V and 3 bases from J; bases unmatched to any gene: 8. The receptor's source is a female donor with breast cancer. Some clones in this sample may be carry-over from other donors' samples. V usage is TRBV29-1 and J usage is TRBJ2-1; 7 bases are a match to TRBD2. The sequenced sample consisted of axillary lymph node tissue. The CDR3 region has the DNA TGCAGCGTGGGGCGGGAGTACGGCTACAATGAGCAGTTCTTC. It codes for CSVGREYGYNEQFF.